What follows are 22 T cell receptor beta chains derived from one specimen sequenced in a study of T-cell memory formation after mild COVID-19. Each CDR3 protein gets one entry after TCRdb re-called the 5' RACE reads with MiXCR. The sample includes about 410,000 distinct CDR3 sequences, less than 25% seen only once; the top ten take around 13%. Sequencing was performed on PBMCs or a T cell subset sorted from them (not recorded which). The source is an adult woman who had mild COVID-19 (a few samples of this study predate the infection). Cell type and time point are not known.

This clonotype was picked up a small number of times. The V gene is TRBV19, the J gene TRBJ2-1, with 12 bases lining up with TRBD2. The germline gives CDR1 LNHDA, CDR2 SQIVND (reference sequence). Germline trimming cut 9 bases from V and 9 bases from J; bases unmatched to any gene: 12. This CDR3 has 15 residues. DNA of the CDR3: TGTGCCAGCGGACTAGCGGGAACGGTACGGGGTGAGCAGTTCTTC. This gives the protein CASGLAGTVRGEQFF. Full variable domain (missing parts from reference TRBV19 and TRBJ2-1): DGGITQSPKYLFRKEGQNVTLSCEQNLNHDAMYWYRQDPGQGLRLIYYSQIVNDFQKGDIAEGYSVSREKKESFPLTVTSAQKNPTAFYLCASGLAGTVRGEQFFGPGTRLTVL.

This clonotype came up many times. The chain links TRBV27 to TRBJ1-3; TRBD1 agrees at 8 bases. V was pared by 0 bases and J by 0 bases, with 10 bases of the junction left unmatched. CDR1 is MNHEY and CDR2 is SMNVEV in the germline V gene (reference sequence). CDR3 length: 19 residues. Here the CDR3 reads CASSLSPRDRRSSGNTIYF. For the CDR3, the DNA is TGTGCCAGCAGTTTATCCCCCCGGGACAGGCGGTCCTCTGGAAACACCATATATTTT.

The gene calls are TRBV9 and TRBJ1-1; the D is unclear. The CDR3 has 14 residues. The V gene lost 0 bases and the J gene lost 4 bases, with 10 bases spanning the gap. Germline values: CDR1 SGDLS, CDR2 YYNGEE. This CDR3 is CASSVVGEGTEAFF. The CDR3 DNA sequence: TGTGCCAGCAGCGTAGTTGGGGAGGGCACTGAAGCTTTCTTT.

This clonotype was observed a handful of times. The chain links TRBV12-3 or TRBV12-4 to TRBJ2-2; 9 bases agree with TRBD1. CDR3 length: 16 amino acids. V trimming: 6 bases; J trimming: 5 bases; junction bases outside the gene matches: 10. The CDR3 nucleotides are TGTGCCAGCAGGGGGGATACAGGGGGCAGGACCGGGGAGCTGTTTTTT. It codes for CASRGDTGGRTGELFF.

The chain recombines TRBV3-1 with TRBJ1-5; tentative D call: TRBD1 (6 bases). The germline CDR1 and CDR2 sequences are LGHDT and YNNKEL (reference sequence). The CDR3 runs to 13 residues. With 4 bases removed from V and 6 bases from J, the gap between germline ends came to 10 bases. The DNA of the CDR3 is TGTGCCAGCAGCCGGACAGAAACTCAGCCCCAGCATTTT. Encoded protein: CASSRTETQPQHF.

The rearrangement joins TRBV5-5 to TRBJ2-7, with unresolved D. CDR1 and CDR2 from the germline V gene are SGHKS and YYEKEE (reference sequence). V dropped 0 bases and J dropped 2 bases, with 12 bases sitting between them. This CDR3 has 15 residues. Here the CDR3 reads CASSLEASNAYEQYF. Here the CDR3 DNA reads TGTGCCAGCAGCTTGGAGGCATCGAACGCCTACGAGCAGTACTTC. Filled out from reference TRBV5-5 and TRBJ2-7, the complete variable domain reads DAGVTQSPTHLIKTRGQQVTLRCSPISGHKSVSWYQQVLGQGPQFIFQYYEKEERGRGNFPDRFSARQFPNYSSELNVNALLLGDSALYLCASSLEASNAYEQYFGPGTRLTVT.

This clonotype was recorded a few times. CDR3 nucleotide sequence: TGTGCCAGCAGCCAACCGACTCTCGGGACAGGGGAGTTCACTGAAGCTTTCTTT. Its translation is CASSQPTLGTGEFTEAFF. This rearrangement joins TRBV4-2 to TRBJ1-1, with 10 positions matching TRBD1. The germline gives CDR1 LGHNA, CDR2 YNFKEQ. This CDR3 region has 18 residues. Unmatched junction bases numbered 13, after V lost 2 bases and J lost 4 bases.

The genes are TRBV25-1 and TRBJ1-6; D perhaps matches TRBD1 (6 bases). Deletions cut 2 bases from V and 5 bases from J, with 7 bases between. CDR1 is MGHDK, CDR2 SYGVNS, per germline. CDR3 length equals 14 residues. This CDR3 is CASSEQGNNSPLHF. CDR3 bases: TGTGCCAGCAGTGAACAGGGGAATAATTCACCCCTCCACTTT.

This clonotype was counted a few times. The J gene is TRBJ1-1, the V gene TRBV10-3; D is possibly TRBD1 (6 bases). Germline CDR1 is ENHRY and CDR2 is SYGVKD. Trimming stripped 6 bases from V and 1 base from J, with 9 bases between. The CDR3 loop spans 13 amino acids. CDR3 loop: CAISMGQNTEAFF. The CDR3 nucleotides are TGTGCCATCAGCATGGGACAGAACACTGAAGCTTTCTTT.

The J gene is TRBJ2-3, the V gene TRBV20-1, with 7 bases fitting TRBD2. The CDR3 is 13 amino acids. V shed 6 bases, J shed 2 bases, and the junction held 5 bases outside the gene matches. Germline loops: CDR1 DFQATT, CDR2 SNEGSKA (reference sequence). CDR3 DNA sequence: TGCAGTGCGGGCGGGGGAGACACAGATACGCAGTATTTT. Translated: CSAGGGDTDTQYF.

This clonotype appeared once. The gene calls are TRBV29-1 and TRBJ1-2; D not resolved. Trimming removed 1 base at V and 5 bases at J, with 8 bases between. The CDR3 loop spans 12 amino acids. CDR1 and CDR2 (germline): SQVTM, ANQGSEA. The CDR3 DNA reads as TGCAGCGTTGAAGCTCATGAATATGGCTACACCTTC. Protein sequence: CSVEAHEYGYTF.

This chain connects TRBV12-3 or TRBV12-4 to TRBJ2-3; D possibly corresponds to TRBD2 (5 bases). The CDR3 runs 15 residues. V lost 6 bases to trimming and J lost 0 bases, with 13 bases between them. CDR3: CASRPARTSTDTQYF. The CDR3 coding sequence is TGTGCCAGCAGGCCTGCGAGGACTAGCACAGATACGCAGTATTTT.

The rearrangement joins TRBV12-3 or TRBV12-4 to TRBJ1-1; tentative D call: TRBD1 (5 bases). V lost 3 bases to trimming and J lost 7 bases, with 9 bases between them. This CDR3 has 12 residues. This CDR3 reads CASSFGAVEAFF. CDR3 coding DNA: TGTGCCAGCAGTTTTGGGGCGGTTGAAGCTTTCTTT.

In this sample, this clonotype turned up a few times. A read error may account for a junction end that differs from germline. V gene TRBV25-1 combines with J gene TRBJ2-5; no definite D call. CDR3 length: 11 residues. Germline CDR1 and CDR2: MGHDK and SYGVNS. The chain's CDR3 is CASSASEIPLF. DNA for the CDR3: TGTGCCAGCAGTGCCTCGGAGATTCCTCTCTTC.

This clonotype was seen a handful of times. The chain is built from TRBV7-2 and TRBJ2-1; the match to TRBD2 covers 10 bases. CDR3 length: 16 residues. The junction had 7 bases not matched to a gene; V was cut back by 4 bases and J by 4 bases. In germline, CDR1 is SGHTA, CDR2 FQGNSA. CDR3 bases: TGTGCCAGCAGCTCCCTGGGGACTAGCGTATACAATGAGCAGTTCTTC. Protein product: CASSSLGTSVYNEQFF.

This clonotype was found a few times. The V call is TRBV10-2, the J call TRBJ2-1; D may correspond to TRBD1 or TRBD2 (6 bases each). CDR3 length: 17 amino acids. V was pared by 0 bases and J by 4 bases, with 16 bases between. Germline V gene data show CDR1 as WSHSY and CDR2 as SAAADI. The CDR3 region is CASSESAGHRLYNEQFF. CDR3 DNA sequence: TGCGCCAGCAGTGAGTCGGCGGGACACCGGCTGTACAATGAGCAGTTCTTC.

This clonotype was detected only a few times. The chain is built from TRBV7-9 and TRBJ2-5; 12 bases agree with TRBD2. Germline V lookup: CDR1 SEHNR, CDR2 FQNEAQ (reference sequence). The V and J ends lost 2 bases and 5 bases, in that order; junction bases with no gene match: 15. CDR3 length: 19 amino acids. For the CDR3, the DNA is TGTGCCAGCAGCTTAACGGCCACTAGCGGGGGGACCAACCGGGAGACCCAGTACTTC. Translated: CASSLTATSGGTNRETQYF.

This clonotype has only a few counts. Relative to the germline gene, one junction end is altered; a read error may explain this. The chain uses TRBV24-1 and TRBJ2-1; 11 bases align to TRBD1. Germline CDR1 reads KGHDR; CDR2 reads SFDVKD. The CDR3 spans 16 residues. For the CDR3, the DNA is TGTGCCACCAGCGATTCCGGACAGGGGGCGCGGGATGAGCAGTTCTTC. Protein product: CATSDSGQGARDEQFF.

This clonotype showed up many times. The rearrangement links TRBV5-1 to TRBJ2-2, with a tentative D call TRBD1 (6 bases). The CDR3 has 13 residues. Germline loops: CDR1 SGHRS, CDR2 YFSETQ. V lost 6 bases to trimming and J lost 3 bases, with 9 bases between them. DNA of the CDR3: TGCGCCAGCAACACAGGGCACACCGGGGAGCTGTTTTTT. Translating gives CASNTGHTGELFF.

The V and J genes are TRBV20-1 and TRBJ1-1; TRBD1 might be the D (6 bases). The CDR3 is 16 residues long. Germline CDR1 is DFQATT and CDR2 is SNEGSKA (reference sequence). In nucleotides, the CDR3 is TGCAGCCCTGCGCGGGCCGGGGGGGCTGGGGGCACTGAAGCTTTCTTT. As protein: CSPARAGGAGGTEAFF.

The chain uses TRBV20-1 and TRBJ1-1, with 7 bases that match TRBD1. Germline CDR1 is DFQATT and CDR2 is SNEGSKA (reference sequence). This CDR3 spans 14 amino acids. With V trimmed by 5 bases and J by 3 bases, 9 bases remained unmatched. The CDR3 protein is CSAPQGWRDTEAFF. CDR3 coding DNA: TGCAGTGCTCCACAGGGGTGGAGGGACACTGAAGCTTTCTTT.

CDR3 loop: CASSEFGGSGNTIYF. The CDR3 region has the DNA TGTGCCAGCAGTGAATTCGGGGGTTCTGGAAACACCATATATTTT. The chain uses TRBV25-1 and TRBJ1-3, with D possibly matching TRBD1 (5 bases). Per germline, CDR1 MGHDK and CDR2 SYGVNS. The CDR3 totals 15 residues. V was trimmed by 1 base and J by 1 base, leaving 8 bases between them.